Listed below are T cell receptor beta chains from one sample, sequenced in a study of shared clonotypes between healthy human individuals. The assay was immunoSEQ multiplex PCR, and TCRdb's table has in-frame clones only and misses some. The table has roughly 640,000 clones, around 72% seen once. The material sequenced was memory CD4+ T cells sorted from blood. The receptors shown here come from a woman aged 25 to 39 in good health. Both conserved end residues are part of each CDR3. Fields, in order: clone size, D gene, J gene, V gene, CDR3 protein, CDR3 DNA. A D gene is named only where the DNA matches it firmly. Rows give clone size only sometimes, using once, few, many, or a class for an expanded clone.

clone size: -
D gene: -
J gene: TRBJ1-4
V gene: TRBV7-6
CDR3 protein: CASSAVKDEKLFF
CDR3 DNA: TGTGCCAGCAGCGCGGTCAAGGATGAAAAACTGTTTTTT

clone size: few
D gene: -
J gene: TRBJ2-7
V gene: TRBV27
CDR3 protein: CASSLARGDYEQYF
CDR3 DNA: TGTGCCAGCAGTTTAGCGCGGGGAGATTACGAGCAGTACTTC

clone size: -
D gene: TRBD1
J gene: TRBJ1-5
V gene: TRBV4-1
CDR3 protein: CASRQGLGSNQPQHF
CDR3 DNA: TGCGCCAGCAGACAGGGGCTGGGAAGCAATCAGCCCCAGCATTTT

clone size: -
D gene: TRBD2
J gene: TRBJ2-1
V gene: TRBV4-2
CDR3 protein: CASSQDLGLAGGSNNEQFF
CDR3 DNA: TGTGCCAGCAGCCAAGATCTAGGCCTAGCGGGAGGCTCAAACAATGAGCAGTTCTTC

clone size: -
D gene: -
J gene: TRBJ1-5
V gene: TRBV10-1
CDR3 protein: CASRVDKGNQPQHF
CDR3 DNA: TGCGCCAGCAGGGTGGACAAGGGCAATCAGCCCCAGCATTTT

clone size: once
D gene: TRBD2
J gene: TRBJ2-3
V gene: TRBV9
CDR3 protein: CASSSRTSGRAGSGTDTQYF
CDR3 DNA: TGTGCCAGCAGCTCGAGGACTAGCGGGAGAGCAGGTAGCGGCACAGATACGCAGTATTTT

clone size: few
D gene: -
J gene: TRBJ2-7
V gene: TRBV18
CDR3 protein: CASSDLRDRLPYEQYF
CDR3 DNA: TGTGCCAGCTCAGACCTTAGAGACCGGCTACCTTACGAGCAGTACTTC

clone size: many
D gene: -
J gene: TRBJ1-1
V gene: TRBV29-1
CDR3 protein: CSVEWRSEAFF
CDR3 DNA: TGCAGCGTTGAATGGAGGTCAGAAGCTTTCTTT

clone size: -
D gene: -
J gene: TRBJ1-1
V gene: TRBV5-1
CDR3 protein: CASSLGPANTEAFF
CDR3 DNA: TGCGCCAGCAGCTTAGGTCCCGCGAACACTGAAGCTTTCTTT

clone size: -
D gene: TRBD1
J gene: TRBJ1-5
V gene: TRBV19
CDR3 protein: CASSAHRGRTSNQPQHF
CDR3 DNA: TGTGCCAGTAGTGCGCACAGGGGGCGCACGAGCAATCAGCCCCAGCATTTT

clone size: -
D gene: -
J gene: TRBJ2-4
V gene: TRBV5-3
CDR3 protein: CAGDTLNKNIQYF
CDR3 DNA: TGTGCCGGGGACACGCTGAACAAAAACATTCAGTACTTC

clone size: -
D gene: -
J gene: TRBJ2-7
V gene: TRBV5-6
CDR3 protein: CASSLVDTYEQYF
CDR3 DNA: TGTGCCAGCAGCTTGGTCGACACCTACGAGCAGTACTTC

clone size: -
D gene: TRBD2
J gene: TRBJ2-5
V gene: TRBV5-1
CDR3 protein: CASSPGTSGGGGETQYF
CDR3 DNA: TGCGCCAGCAGCCCAGGGACTAGCGGAGGAGGGGGAGAGACCCAGTACTTC

clone size: -
D gene: -
J gene: TRBJ2-7
V gene: TRBV5-5
CDR3 protein: CASSLWGTDSYEQYF
CDR3 DNA: TGTGCCAGCAGCTTGTGGGGGACCGATTCCTACGAGCAGTACTTC

clone size: -
D gene: -
J gene: TRBJ1-2
V gene: TRBV19
CDR3 protein: CASSMQSANYGYTF
CDR3 DNA: TGTGCCAGTAGTATGCAGTCAGCTAACTATGGCTACACCTTC

clone size: -
D gene: -
J gene: TRBJ2-7
V gene: TRBV20-1
CDR3 protein: CSARGGNEQYF
CDR3 DNA: TGCAGTGCTAGAGGGGGAAACGAGCAGTACTTC

clone size: -
D gene: -
J gene: TRBJ1-5
V gene: TRBV28
CDR3 protein: CASSLWEIYSNQPQHF
CDR3 DNA: TGTGCCAGCAGTTTGTGGGAGATCTATAGCAATCAGCCCCAGCATTTT

clone size: -
D gene: -
J gene: TRBJ1-3
V gene: TRBV19
CDR3 protein: CASSLGNSGNTIYF
CDR3 DNA: TGTGCCAGTAGTTTGGGAAACTCTGGAAACACCATATATTTT

clone size: many
D gene: -
J gene: TRBJ2-7
V gene: TRBV27
CDR3 protein: CASSFLPRGYEQYF
CDR3 DNA: TGTGCCAGCAGTTTCCTCCCTAGGGGCTACGAGCAGTACTTC

clone size: -
D gene: TRBD1
J gene: TRBJ1-1
V gene: TRBV28
CDR3 protein: CASSRPGTGNTEAFF
CDR3 DNA: TGTGCCAGCAGTCGTCCCGGGACAGGGAACACTGAAGCTTTCTTT

clone size: -
D gene: -
J gene: TRBJ2-5
V gene: TRBV6-6
CDR3 protein: CASTGRSNQETQYF
CDR3 DNA: TGTGCCAGCACCGGACGGTCGAATCAAGAGACCCAGTACTTC

clone size: -
D gene: -
J gene: TRBJ1-5
V gene: TRBV28
CDR3 protein: CASSLFSREGHQPQHF
CDR3 DNA: TGTGCCAGCAGTTTATTTTCCAGGGAAGGGCATCAGCCCCAGCATTTT

clone size: -
D gene: TRBD1
J gene: TRBJ1-4
V gene: TRBV4-2
CDR3 protein: CASSLNGQGAVEKLFF
CDR3 DNA: TGTGCCAGCAGCCTGAATGGTCAGGGGGCGGTTGAAAAACTGTTTTTT

clone size: -
D gene: -
J gene: TRBJ1-1
V gene: TRBV6-6
CDR3 protein: CASSYSWRDTEAFF
CDR3 DNA: TGTGCCAGCAGTTACTCATGGCGTGACACTGAAGCTTTCTTT